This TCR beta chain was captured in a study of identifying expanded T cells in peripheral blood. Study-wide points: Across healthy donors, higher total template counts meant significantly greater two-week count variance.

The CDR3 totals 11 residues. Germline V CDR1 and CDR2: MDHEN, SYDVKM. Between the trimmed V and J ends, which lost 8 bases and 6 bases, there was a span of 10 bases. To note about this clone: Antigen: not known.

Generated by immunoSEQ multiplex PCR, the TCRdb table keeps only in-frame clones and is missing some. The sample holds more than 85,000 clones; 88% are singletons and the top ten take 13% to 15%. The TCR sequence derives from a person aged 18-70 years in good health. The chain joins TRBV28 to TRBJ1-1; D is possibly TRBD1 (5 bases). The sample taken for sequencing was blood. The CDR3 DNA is TGTGCCAGCCCTAGGGGTTCTGAAGCTTTCTTT. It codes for CASPRGSEAFF.